Listed below are T cell receptor beta chains from one sample, sequenced in a study of T cells after yellow fever vaccination. TCRdb re-called the 5' RACE reads with MiXCR, one entry per CDR3 protein. The sample lists tens of thousands of distinct CDR3 sequences; 6.5% to 8% were seen once. The specimen comprised PBMCs, either bulk or a sorted T-cell subset (CD4+, CD8+, memory, or dextramer-sorted; not recorded which), sampled on the day of the first yellow fever vaccination. Every receptor here comes from a man aged 18 to 35 who received the YFV17D yellow fever vaccine. Each CDR3 is given with its conserved first and last residue. Rows give clone size only sometimes, using once, few, many, or a class for an expanded clone.

TRBV2	many	TRBJ1-6	CATLRGDLNSPLHF
TRBV7-9	NA	TRBJ1-4	CASSLYEKLFF
TRBV25-1	many	TRBJ2-7	CASSASGTALIGQYF
TRBV4-3	many	TRBJ2-3	CASSQDPPGGGTDTQYF
TRBV18	few	TRBJ2-1	CASSRPGAGKGNEQFF
TRBV27	many	TRBJ1-5	CASSSKASWNQPQHF
TRBV19	many	TRBJ2-7	CASANVGTDYYEQYF
TRBV15	many	TRBJ1-1	CATSRGGTGNTEAFF
TRBV5-1	many	TRBJ2-1	CASSSLGGVTYNEQFF
TRBV20-1	many	TRBJ1-1	CSARPRTGPNTEAFF
TRBV6-2/TRBV6-3	many	TRBJ1-1	CASSYRGGRRLNTEAFF
TRBV6-1	many	TRBJ2-7	CASSRLDGTDEQYF
TRBV5-1	NA	TRBJ2-7	CASSLRLAGASSYEQYF
TRBV7-3	few	TRBJ2-7	CGSSLTRTYPYEQYF
TRBV12-3/TRBV12-4	NA	TRBJ1-5	CASTGVYSNQPQHF
TRBV5-1	many	TRBJ2-4	CASSLGTAKNIQYF
TRBV25-1	many	TRBJ2-5	CASSEQGASETQYF
TRBV12-3/TRBV12-4	many	TRBJ2-1	CASAGQGASSYNEQFF
TRBV5-1	many	TRBJ2-7	CASRRPGTGSYEQYF
TRBV6-6	many	TRBJ1-5	CASSLGTSGPQHF
TRBV11-1	many	TRBJ2-2	CASSSFTGTGKVGELFF
TRBV10-3	many	TRBJ1-3	CAISETRGAFSGNTIYF
TRBV10-3	many	TRBJ2-3	CAISESERTPDTQYF
TRBV12-3/TRBV12-4	many	TRBJ1-1	CASRRGLSTEAFF
TRBV7-3	many	TRBJ2-3	CASSQELADTQYF
TRBV12-3/TRBV12-4	many	TRBJ1-1	CASSPQGSNTEAFF
TRBV20-1	NA	TRBJ2-1	CSAPRTLYDWDNEQFF
TRBV5-1	many	TRBJ1-3	CASSLVSGIAGNTIYF
TRBV6-2/TRBV6-3	many	TRBJ2-3	CASSEQGVDTQYF
TRBV10-3	few	TRBJ2-2	CASQGVGTGELFF
TRBV4-3	many	TRBJ2-7	CASSLPGWVAGANEQYF
TRBV3-1	many	TRBJ1-2	CASSQEGVAGTAGGYTF
TRBV20-1	many	TRBJ2-5	CSAGTSPDGGTQYF
TRBV18	many	TRBJ2-4	CASSPGEDIQYF
TRBV6-5	few	TRBJ1-6	CASSYSKGGRGDSPLHF
TRBV12-3/TRBV12-4	many	TRBJ2-7	CASSTSGQQGEQYF
TRBV27	many	TRBJ2-6	CASSPGQYNSGANVLTF
TRBV3-1	few	TRBJ1-5	CASSLQSSHQPQHF
TRBV12-3/TRBV12-4	few	TRBJ2-5	CASSLAGLTKETQYF
TRBV24-1	few	TRBJ1-5	CATSDLGGNQPQHF
TRBV5-6	many	TRBJ1-1	CASSFRTGVSEAFF
TRBV12-3/TRBV12-4	many	TRBJ1-2	CASSLSVGGISGYTF
TRBV7-9	few	TRBJ2-5	CASSANTGETQYF
TRBV6-5	many	TRBJ1-6	CASSTGQTKLTLHF
TRBV12-3/TRBV12-4	many	TRBJ1-2	CASSLVLPPYGYTF
TRBV27	many	TRBJ1-5	CASSLSKRDGGGNQPQHF